This TCR beta chain comes out of a study of shared clonotypes between healthy human individuals. Study-level background: Three plates were used per donor for CD4 naive, three for CD4 memory, two for CD8 naive and one for CD8 memory. The study, taken as a whole, reports: A handful of donors had about 5% of their naive CD4 clonotypes in common. Naive subsets usually exceeded memory subsets in estimated richness.

The CDR3 is 15 amino acids. V gave up 1 base and J gave up 3 bases, with 13 bases separating them. Germline assignment: CDR1 KGHSY and CDR2 FQNENV. On this clone itself: Its antigen remains unknown.

Selected positively for CCR7 and CD45RO-negative, naive CD8 cells excluded terminally differentiated effector memory CD45RA+ cells. The study ran the assay at deep level. Here immunoSEQ multiplex PCR was the method, and the copy in TCRdb shows in-frame clones only, minus some. The sample yields 1.5 million to 2.5 million clones, approximately 95% seen once. The rearrangement uses TRBV16 and TRBJ2-7; D remains ambiguous. This clonotype was sampled from a man aged 18 to 29 in good health. Sequences were obtained from naive CD8+ T cells sorted from blood. The CDR3 region is CASSQWPAGGYEQYF. The DNA for the CDR3 is TGTGCCAGCAGCCAATGGCCTGCCGGCGGCTACGAGCAGTACTTC.